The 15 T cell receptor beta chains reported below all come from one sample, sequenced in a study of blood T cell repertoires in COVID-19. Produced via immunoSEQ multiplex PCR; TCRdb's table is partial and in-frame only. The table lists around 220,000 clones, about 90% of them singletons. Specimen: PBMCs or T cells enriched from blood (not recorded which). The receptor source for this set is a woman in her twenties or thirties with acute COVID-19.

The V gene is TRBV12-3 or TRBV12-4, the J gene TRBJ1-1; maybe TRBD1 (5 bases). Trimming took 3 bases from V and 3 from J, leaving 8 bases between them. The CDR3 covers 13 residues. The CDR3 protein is CASSFSRDTEAFF. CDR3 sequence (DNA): TGTGCCAGCAGTTTTAGCAGGGACACTGAAGCTTTCTTT.

The CDR3 DNA reads as TGTGCCAGCAGTTATCCTAGCGGGAGGACCTCTTCCTACAATGAGCAGTTCTTC. Its protein product is CASSYPSGRTSSYNEQFF. V gene TRBV6-2 or TRBV6-3 combines with J gene TRBJ2-1; TRBD2 agrees at 11 bases. Germline trimming cut 3 bases from V and 1 base from J; bases unmatched to any gene: 8. Germline values: CDR1 MNHEY, CDR2 SVGEGT. The CDR3 loop spans 18 amino acids.

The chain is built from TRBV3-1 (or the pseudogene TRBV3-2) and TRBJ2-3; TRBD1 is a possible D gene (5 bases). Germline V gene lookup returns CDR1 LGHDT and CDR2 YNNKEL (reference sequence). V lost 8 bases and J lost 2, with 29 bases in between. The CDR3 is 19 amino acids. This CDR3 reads CASPSSRPGLLFTTDTQYF. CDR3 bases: TGTGCCAGCCCGTCATCCCGCCCAGGGTTATTATTTACCACAGATACGCAGTATTTT.

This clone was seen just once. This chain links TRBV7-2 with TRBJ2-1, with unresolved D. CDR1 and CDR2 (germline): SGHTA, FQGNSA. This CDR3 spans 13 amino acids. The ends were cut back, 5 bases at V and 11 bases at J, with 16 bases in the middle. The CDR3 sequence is CASSKSPLEKQFF. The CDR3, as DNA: TGTGCCAGCAGCAAGAGTCCACTGGAGAAGCAGTTCTTC.

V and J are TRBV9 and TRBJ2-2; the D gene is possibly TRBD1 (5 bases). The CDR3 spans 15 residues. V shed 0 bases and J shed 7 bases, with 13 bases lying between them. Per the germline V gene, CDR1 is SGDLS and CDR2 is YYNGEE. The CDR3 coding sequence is TGTGCCAGCAGCGTAGGGGCAGGGCGAGGCGGGGAGCTGTTTTTT. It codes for CASSVGAGRGGELFF.

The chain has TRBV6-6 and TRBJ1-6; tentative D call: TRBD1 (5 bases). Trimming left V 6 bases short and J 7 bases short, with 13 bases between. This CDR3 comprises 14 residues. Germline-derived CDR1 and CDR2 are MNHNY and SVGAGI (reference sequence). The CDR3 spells CASRSGEGNSPLHF. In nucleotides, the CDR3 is TGTGCCAGCAGGTCGGGGGAGGGGAATTCACCCCTCCACTTT.

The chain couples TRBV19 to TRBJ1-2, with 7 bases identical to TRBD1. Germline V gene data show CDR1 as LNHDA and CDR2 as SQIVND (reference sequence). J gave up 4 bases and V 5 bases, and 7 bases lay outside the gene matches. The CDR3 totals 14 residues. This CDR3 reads CASSVQGTRYGYTF. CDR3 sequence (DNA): TGTGCCAGTAGTGTACAGGGGACCCGCTATGGCTACACCTTC.

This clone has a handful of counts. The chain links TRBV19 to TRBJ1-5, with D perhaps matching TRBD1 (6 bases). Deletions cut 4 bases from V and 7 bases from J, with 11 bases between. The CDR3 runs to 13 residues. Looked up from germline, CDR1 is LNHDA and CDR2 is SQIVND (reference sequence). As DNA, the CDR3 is TGTGCCAGTAGTAAGTCTGGGGGCCAGCCCCAGCATTTT. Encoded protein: CASSKSGGQPQHF.

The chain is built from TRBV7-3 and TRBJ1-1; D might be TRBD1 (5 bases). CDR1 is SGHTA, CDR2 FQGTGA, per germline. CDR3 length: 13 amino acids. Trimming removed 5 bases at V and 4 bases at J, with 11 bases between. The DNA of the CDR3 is TGTGCCAGCAGCCCAGGGTTATCCACTGAAGCTTTCTTT. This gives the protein CASSPGLSTEAFF.

This CDR3 reads CSVSGEGAKNIQYF. CDR3 bases: TGCAGCGTTTCGGGGGAAGGGGCCAAAAACATTCAGTACTTC. This chain links TRBV29-1 with TRBJ2-4; the D gene is possibly TRBD2 (6 bases). There are 14 residues in the CDR3. Per germline, CDR1 SQVTM and CDR2 ANQGSEA. Trimming cost V 5 bases and J 1 base, with 12 bases left between them.

In nucleotides, the CDR3 is TGTGCCAGCAGGGAGGAGGGGCTCTCCTACAATGAGCAGTTCTTC. This codes for CASREEGLSYNEQFF. The genes are TRBV4-2 and TRBJ2-1; perhaps TRBD2 as D (6 bases). From germline, CDR1 is LGHNA and CDR2 YNFKEQ. There are 15 residues in the CDR3. Trimming shortened V by 6 bases and J by 0 bases, and 12 bases separated the two germline ends.

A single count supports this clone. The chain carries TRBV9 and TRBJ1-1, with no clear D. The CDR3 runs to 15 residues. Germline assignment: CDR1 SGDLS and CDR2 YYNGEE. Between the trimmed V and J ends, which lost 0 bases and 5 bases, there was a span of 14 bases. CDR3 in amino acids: CASSVGTVVGTEAFF. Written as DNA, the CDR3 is TGTGCCAGCAGCGTAGGAACAGTGGTTGGGACTGAAGCTTTCTTT.

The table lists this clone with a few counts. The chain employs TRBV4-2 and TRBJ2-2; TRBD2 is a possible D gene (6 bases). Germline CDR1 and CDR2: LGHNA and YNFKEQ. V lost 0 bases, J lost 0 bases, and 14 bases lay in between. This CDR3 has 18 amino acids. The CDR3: CASSQDRGAGSNTGELFF. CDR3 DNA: TGTGCCAGCAGCCAAGATAGGGGAGCGGGTTCGAACACCGGGGAGCTGTTTTTT.

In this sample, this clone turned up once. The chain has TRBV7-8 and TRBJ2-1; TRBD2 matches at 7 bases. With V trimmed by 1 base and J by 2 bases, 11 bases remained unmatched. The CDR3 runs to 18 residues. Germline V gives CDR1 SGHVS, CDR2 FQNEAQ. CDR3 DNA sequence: TGTGCCAGCAGCTTAGACCCAGGACTAGTACGCCCCTACAATGAGCAGTTCTTC. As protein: CASSLDPGLVRPYNEQFF.

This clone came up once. Written as DNA, the CDR3 is TGTGCCTGGAGGGCGGACAGGGAAGGGTACAATGAGCAGTTCTTC. Translating it yields CAWRADREGYNEQFF. The chain has TRBV30 and TRBJ2-1; 8 bases match TRBD1. The germline V gene has CDR1 GTSNPN and CDR2 SVGIG (reference sequence). V shed 3 bases and J 4 bases; nucleotides not matched to a gene: 8. The CDR3 extends over 15 amino acids.